This T cell receptor (beta chain) was sequenced for a study of OX40 agonist ivuxolimab in advanced cancers. Study-level information: Six ivuxolimab dose levels, 0.01 to 10 mg/kg, were given intravenously every 2 weeks. Study findings and constraints: The study observed clonal expansion of CD4+ and CD8+ blood T cells by week 6 at 0.1 to 3.0 mg/kg.

Here immunoSEQ multiplex PCR was the method, and the copy in TCRdb shows in-frame clones only, minus some. The table has 72,000 or so clones, 70% to 90% seen once. Comment on this clone: Its antigen is still unknown.

Researchers took blood at baseline, on cycle 4 day 1, and on cycle 7 day 1. CDR1 SGHRS and CDR2 YFSETQ come from the germline V gene. The trim removed 5 bases at V and 7 bases at J, leaving 5 bases unmatched. The CDR3 runs to 13 residues. This sequence joins TRBV5-1 and TRBJ2-1, with TRBD2 matching over 8 bases. The receptor was isolated from an adult with an advanced solid tumor such as melanoma, head and neck, liver or kidney cancer. This specimen consisted of CD4+ or CD8+ T cells sorted from blood, obtained in a trial of the OX40 agonist ivuxolimab. This CDR3 is CASRLAVGNEQFF. In DNA, the CDR3 is TGCGCCAGCAGACTAGCGGTTGGGAATGAGCAGTTCTTC.